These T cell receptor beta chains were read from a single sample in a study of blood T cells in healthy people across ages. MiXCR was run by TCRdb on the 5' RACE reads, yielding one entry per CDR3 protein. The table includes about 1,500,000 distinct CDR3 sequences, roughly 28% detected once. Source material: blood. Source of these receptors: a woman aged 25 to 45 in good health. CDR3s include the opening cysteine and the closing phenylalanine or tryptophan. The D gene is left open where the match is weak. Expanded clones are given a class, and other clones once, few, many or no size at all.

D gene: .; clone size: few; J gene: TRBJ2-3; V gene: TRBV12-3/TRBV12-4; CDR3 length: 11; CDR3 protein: CASTVADTQYF; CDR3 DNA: TGTGCCAGCACGGTGGCAGATACGCAGTATTTT
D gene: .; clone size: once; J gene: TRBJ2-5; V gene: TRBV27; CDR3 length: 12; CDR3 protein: CATGKGGETQYF; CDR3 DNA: TGTGCCACCGGGAAGGGAGGAGAGACCCAGTACTTC
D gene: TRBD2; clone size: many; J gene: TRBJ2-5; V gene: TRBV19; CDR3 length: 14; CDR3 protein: CASSPLAEQETQYF; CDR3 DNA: TGTGCCAGTAGTCCGCTAGCGGAACAAGAGACCCAGTACTTC
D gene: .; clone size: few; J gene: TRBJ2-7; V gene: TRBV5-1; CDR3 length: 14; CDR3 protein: CASSSDPGPRAQYF; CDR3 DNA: TGCGCCAGCAGCTCCGACCCGGGGCCACGGGCCCAGTACTTC
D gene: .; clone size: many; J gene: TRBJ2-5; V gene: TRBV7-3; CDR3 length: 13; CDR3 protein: CASSLTAAETQYF; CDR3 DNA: TGTGCCAGCAGCTTAACGGCTGCGGAGACCCAGTACTTC
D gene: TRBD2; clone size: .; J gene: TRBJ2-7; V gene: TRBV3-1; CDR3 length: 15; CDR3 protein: CASSSQRGPSYEQYF; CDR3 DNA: TGTGCCAGCAGCTCCCAGCGGGGACCCTCCTACGAGCAGTACTTC
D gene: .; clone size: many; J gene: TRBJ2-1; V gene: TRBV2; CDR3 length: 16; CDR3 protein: CASSGGARVSYNEQFF; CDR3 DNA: TGTGCCAGCAGTGGGGGTGCGAGGGTGAGCTACAATGAGCAGTTCTTC
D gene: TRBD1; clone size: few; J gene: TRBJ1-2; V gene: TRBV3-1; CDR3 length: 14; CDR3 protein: CASSSGQRTYGYTF; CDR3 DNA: TGTGCCAGCAGCTCGGGACAGCGGACATATGGCTACACCTTC
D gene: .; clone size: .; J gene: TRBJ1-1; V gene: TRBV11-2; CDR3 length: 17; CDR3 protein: CASSLDAPIGANTEAFF; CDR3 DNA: TGTGCCAGCAGCTTAGACGCTCCGATTGGAGCGAACACTGAAGCTTTCTTT
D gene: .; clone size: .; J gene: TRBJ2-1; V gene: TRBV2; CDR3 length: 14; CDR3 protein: CASSEHLLGNEQFF; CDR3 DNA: TGTGCCAGCAGTGAACACCTCCTAGGGAATGAGCAGTTCTTC